These 22 T cell receptor beta chains originate from one sample sequenced in a study of blood T cell repertoires in COVID-19. Generated by immunoSEQ multiplex PCR, the TCRdb table keeps only in-frame clones and is missing some. Counted here are 200,000 to 250,000 clones, around three quarters occurring once; the ten biggest clones make up around 6%. Sequencing was performed on peripheral blood. The receptors derive from a woman in her 70s with acute or convalescent COVID-19.

The V and J genes are TRBV9 and TRBJ1-6; TRBD1 matches 7 bases. The germline CDR1 and CDR2 sequences are SGDLS and YYNGEE. Losses at the gene ends were 4 bases for V and 14 bases for J; bases not matched to a gene: 15. The CDR3 has 15 amino acids. This CDR3 is CASSPGTANSGSLHF. CDR3 DNA: TGTGCCAGCAGCCCGGGGACAGCCAATAGTGGTTCCCTCCACTTT.

The CDR3: CASSRASGNINEQFF. In DNA, the CDR3 is TGTGCCAGCAGCCGGGCTAGCGGGAACATTAATGAGCAGTTCTTC. This sequence joins TRBV11-2 and TRBJ2-1; TRBD2 agrees at 9 bases. This CDR3 is 15 amino acids long. The V segment lost 5 bases and the J segment 7 bases; nucleotides outside the gene matches: 9. CDR1 and CDR2 from the germline V gene are SGHAT and FQNNGV.

The chain employs TRBV28 and TRBJ1-1; TRBD1 agrees at 8 bases. Germline V gene lookup returns CDR1 MDHEN and CDR2 SYDVKM. This CDR3 has 16 amino acids. The junction had 14 bases not matched to a gene; V was cut back by 7 bases and J by 4 bases. The CDR3 loop reads CASKTGGDIGITEAFF. The CDR3 DNA is TGTGCCAGCAAAACAGGGGGGGACATTGGGATCACTGAAGCTTTCTTT.

The genes are TRBV3-1 (or the pseudogene TRBV3-2) and TRBJ1-5; D gene unclear. The V and J ends lost 0 bases and 2 bases respectively, with 8 bases between them. Looked up from germline, CDR1 is LGHDT and CDR2 is YNNKEL (reference sequence). The length of the CDR3 is 15 residues. The CDR3 DNA reads TGTGCCAGCAGCCAAGATGTAAGCCGCAATCAGCCCCAGCATTTT. The encoded protein is CASSQDVSRNQPQHF.

The chain combines TRBV3-1 (or the pseudogene TRBV3-2) with TRBJ1-1; D may be TRBD1 (5 bases). CDR1 and CDR2 (germline): LGHDT, YNNKEL (reference sequence). Deletions cut 5 bases from V and 6 bases from J, with 10 bases between. CDR3 length equals 12 residues. The CDR3 here is CASSGRQPEAFF. The CDR3 nucleotides are TGTGCCAGCAGCGGCCGACAGCCTGAAGCTTTCTTT.

The chain links TRBV7-3 to TRBJ2-3; 9 nucleotides align to TRBD2. Germline-derived CDR1 and CDR2 are SGHTA and FQGTGA. Trimming took 0 bases from V and 3 from J; bases not matched to a gene: 4. This CDR3 has 16 residues. Here the CDR3 reads CASSLTSGSGTDTQYF. CDR3 coding DNA: TGTGCCAGCAGCTTAACTAGCGGGAGTGGAACAGATACGCAGTATTTT.

The table lists this clone with a few counts. The chain has TRBV18 and TRBJ1-5; D is undetermined. There are 13 residues in the CDR3. The germline gives CDR1 KGHSH, CDR2 LQKENI. The V end lost 3 bases, the J end lost 5 bases, and 8 bases lay between the germline ends. This chain's CDR3 is CASSPTRDQPQHF. The CDR3 nucleotides read TGTGCCAGCTCACCCACTCGGGATCAGCCCCAGCATTTT.

The J gene is TRBJ2-6, the V gene TRBV27; 12 positions match TRBD1. The CDR3 runs to 19 residues. CDR1 MNHEY and CDR2 SMNVEV come from the germline V gene (reference sequence). Trimming removed 6 bases from V and 4 bases from J; junction bases left unmatched: 13. CDR3 sequence (DNA): TGTGCCAGCAGCCTTATCGGGGGACAGGGGGCTGGAGGGGCCAACGTCCTGACTTTC. It encodes CASSLIGGQGAGGANVLTF.

The chain carries TRBV28 and TRBJ2-5, with D possibly TRBD2 on 6 matching bases. Per the germline V gene, CDR1 is MDHEN and CDR2 is SYDVKM. The CDR3 consists of 14 residues. Trimming removed 4 bases at V and 1 base at J, with 10 bases between. As DNA, the CDR3 is TGTGCCAGCAGTTCCCTGGGGGGCCAAGAGACCCAGTACTTC. This translates into CASSSLGGQETQYF.

The chain employs TRBV19 and TRBJ1-1; 8 bases agree with TRBD1. This CDR3 is built from 14 residues. Germline V CDR1 and CDR2: LNHDA, SQIVND (reference sequence). V gave up 7 bases and J gave up 0 bases; unmatched junction bases: 4. The CDR3 spells CASIGQGLNTEAFF. The CDR3 DNA reads as TGTGCCAGTATAGGACAGGGATTGAACACTGAAGCTTTCTTT.

This sequence joins TRBV2 and TRBJ2-1; 13 nucleotides match TRBD2. The junction had 9 bases not matched to a gene; V was cut back by 6 bases and J by 7 bases. In germline, CDR1 is SNHLY, CDR2 FYNNEI. This CDR3 comprises 16 residues. Written as DNA, the CDR3 is TGTGCCAGCAGCGGACTAGCGGGAGATGGTCGTAATGAGCAGTTCTTC. This codes for CASSGLAGDGRNEQFF.

The gene calls are TRBV20-1 and TRBJ2-1, with D perhaps TRBD1 (5 bases). Per the germline V gene, CDR1 is DFQATT and CDR2 is SNEGSKA (reference sequence). Trimming cost V 4 bases and J 3 bases, with 10 bases left between them. The CDR3 is made up of 13 amino acids. CDR3 nucleotide sequence: TGCAGTGCTATTGAGACAGACTACAATGAGCAGTTCTTC. Translated, it gives CSAIETDYNEQFF.

This clone was counted between two and nine times. This chain links TRBV7-3 with TRBJ2-1, with 12 bases that match TRBD2. CDR1 is SGHTA and CDR2 is FQGTGA in the germline V gene. The J segment lost 8 bases and the V segment lost 4 bases, leaving 6 bases of the junction unmatched. The CDR3 is 15 amino acids. CDR3 sequence: CASSSSGLAGYEQFF. The CDR3 DNA is TGTGCCAGCAGCTCATCGGGACTAGCGGGCTATGAGCAGTTCTTC.

This rearrangement joins TRBV6-2 or TRBV6-3 to TRBJ1-2; D remains ambiguous. This CDR3 contains 14 residues. Germline values: CDR1 MNHEY, CDR2 SVGEGT. Deletions cut 6 bases from V and 6 bases from J, with 17 bases between. The CDR3 loop is CASSRPPGAHGYTF. The CDR3 region has the DNA TGTGCCAGCAGCCGACCCCCGGGAGCCCATGGCTACACCTTC.

The chain recombines TRBV28 with TRBJ1-6, with D possibly matching TRBD1 (5 bases). Trimming took 5 bases from V and 5 from J, leaving 10 bases between them. The germline CDR1 and CDR2 sequences are MDHEN and SYDVKM. CDR3 length: 14 amino acids. The CDR3 here is CASSGTLDNSPLHF. The CDR3 bases are TGTGCCAGCAGTGGGACTCTGGATAATTCACCCCTCCACTTT.

The chain employs TRBV9 and TRBJ2-3; D unresolved. The CDR3 is 15 residues long. Germline CDR1 and CDR2: SGDLS and YYNGEE. Trimming took off 0 bases at V and 2 bases at J, with 10 bases between the two ends. For the CDR3, the DNA is TGTGCCAGCAGCGTAGAATGGCGGTACACAGATACGCAGTATTTT. It encodes CASSVEWRYTDTQYF. Full variable domain (remainder filled in from reference TRBV9 and TRBJ2-3): DSGVTQTPKHLITATGQRVTLRCSPRSGDLSVYWYQQSLDQGLQFLIQYYNGEERAKGNILERFSAQQFPDLHSELNLSSLELGDSALYFCASSVEWRYTDTQYFGPGTRLTVL.

This rearrangement joins TRBV30 to TRBJ1-2; D ambiguous. The germline V and J ends were trimmed by 2 bases and 2 bases, with 12 bases remaining between them. The CDR3 extends over 14 amino acids. Germline CDR1 reads GTSNPN; CDR2 reads SVGIG (reference sequence). Here the CDR3 reads CAWSRRQGNYGYTF. The CDR3 coding sequence is TGTGCCTGGAGTAGGAGGCAAGGGAACTATGGCTACACCTTC.

The chain has TRBV5-6 and TRBJ2-5; the match to TRBD1 covers 9 bases. Germline lookup yields CDR1 SGHDT and CDR2 YYEEEE. After removal of 4 bases from V and 2 bases from J, the junction contained 9 bases not matched to a gene. The CDR3 has 16 amino acids. CDR3 protein: CASSETGGVKQETQYF. The CDR3 DNA is TGTGCCAGCAGCGAAACAGGGGGCGTTAAACAAGAGACCCAGTACTTC.

The chain couples TRBV30 to TRBJ1-6; 8 bases are shared with TRBD1. The CDR3 is 12 residues long. The ends lost 0 bases at V and 13 bases at J; junction bases unmatched: 2. Per germline, CDR1 GTSNPN and CDR2 SVGIG (reference sequence). CDR3 region: CAWSVQGGPLHF. As DNA, the CDR3 is TGTGCCTGGAGTGTACAGGGGGGCCCCCTCCACTTT.

This clone has only one observation. This sequence joins TRBV7-9 and TRBJ1-1; D is uncertain. Germline CDR1 and CDR2: SEHNR and FQNEAQ (reference sequence). This CDR3 has 14 amino acids. Trimming removed 5 bases from V and 0 bases from J, with 10 bases in between. The CDR3 DNA follows: TGTGCCAGCAGCCCGGCGGGCCTGAACACTGAAGCTTTCTTT. Translating it yields CASSPAGLNTEAFF.

The chain employs TRBV6-5 and TRBJ1-4, with 9 bases matching TRBD1. Germline CDR1 MNHEY, CDR2 SVGAGI. V lost 2 bases, J lost 10 bases, and 8 bases stayed unmatched. The CDR3 sequence is 15 residues long. CDR3 nucleotides: TGTGCCAGCAGTTACGCTCCGGGACAGGGAGCAAAACTGTTTTTT. This gives the protein CASSYAPGQGAKLFF.

This rearrangement joins TRBV6-5 to TRBJ2-7, with 9 bases identical to TRBD1. CDR1 and CDR2 (germline): MNHEY, SVGAGI. The CDR3 extends over 15 amino acids. V shed 6 bases and J 3 bases; nucleotides not matched to a gene: 9. In nucleotides, the CDR3 is TGTGCCAGCAGATCCGGACAGGGGAATAACTACGAGCAGTACTTC. Protein: CASRSGQGNNYEQYF.